This T cell receptor beta chain is drawn from a study of control samples from healthy donors and cancer patients. TCRdb's table, derived via immunoSEQ multiplex PCR, lists solely in-frame clones and lacks some. The sample has 250,000 to 300,000 clones; over 75% are singletons. This clone has a single count. Sequencing was done on a sample of PBMCs. This clonotype was obtained from a woman aged 55-75 years with lung cancer.

DNA for the CDR3: TGCGCCAGCAGCCCGATGGGACTCTCCTACGAGCAGTACTTC. Translating gives CASSPMGLSYEQYF. This chain uses TRBV5-1 with TRBJ2-7; a possible D gene is TRBD2 (6 bases). The CDR3 covers 14 residues. V shed 4 bases and J shed 0 bases, with 11 bases lying between them. Germline lookup yields CDR1 SGHRS and CDR2 YFSETQ.